The rows below give T cell receptor beta chains drawn from one sample of a study of radiation and T cells in renal cell carcinoma. Only in-frame clones appear in the TCRdb table, and some are missing; sequencing was by immunoSEQ multiplex PCR. This repertoire shows 70,000 or so clones, more than 75% found once; its top ten account for nearly 6%. The input for sequencing was blood, taken from a patient whose treatment included radiotherapy and nephrectomy. The receptors were sampled from a man in his 60s with renal cell carcinoma. The CDR3 runs from the conserved cysteine through the conserved F or W. The D gene is left open where the match is weak. Some rows have no size entry. The others give once, few or many, or a class for an expanded clone.

d_call	j_call	cdr3_length	v_call	clone_size	cdr3_nt	cdr3_aa
.	TRBJ2-1	14	TRBV19	.	TGTGCCAGTAGAGCACGGGGGATTACCGATGAGCAGTTCTTC	CASRARGITDEQFF
TRBD1	TRBJ1-5	16	TRBV28	once	TGTGCCAGCAGCCGACCAGGGGGCCACCTCAATCAGCCCCAGCATTTT	CASSRPGGHLNQPQHF
.	TRBJ2-6	15	TRBV7-7	.	TGTGCCAGCAGCTTAGCAGGGTCTGGGGCCAACGTCCTGACTTTC	CASSLAGSGANVLTF
.	TRBJ1-3	13	TRBV10-3	.	TGTGCCAGCTCGACAGCGGGCGGAAACACCATATATTTT	CASSTAGGNTIYF
.	TRBJ2-5	14	TRBV7-2	.	TGTGCCAGCAGCTTAGCAGCGTTCCAAGAGACCCAGTACTTC	CASSLAAFQETQYF
.	TRBJ2-1	16	TRBV7-2	.	TGTGCCAGCAGCTTAGATGGCGCTAGCTCCTACAATGAGCAGTTCTTC	CASSLDGASSYNEQFF
.	TRBJ1-5	15	TRBV5-1	.	TGCGCCAGCAGCTTGACGCTGGGGGCGGATCAGCCCCAGCATTTT	CASSLTLGADQPQHF
TRBD2	TRBJ2-1	16	TRBV7-3	.	TGTGCCAGCAGCTCCGGGAGCGGGAGGGTCAACAATGAGCAGTTCTTC	CASSSGSGRVNNEQFF
.	TRBJ1-3	15	TRBV21-1	once	.	CASSANVGYGNTIYF
.	TRBJ1-2	14	TRBV28	.	TGTGCCAGCAGATCCCAGGGGCAGAACTATGGCTACACCTTC	CASRSQGQNYGYTF
.	TRBJ1-3	15	TRBV27	once	TGTGCCAGCAGTTCTTCAGGATTAGATGGAAACACCATATATTTT	CASSSSGLDGNTIYF
.	TRBJ1-1	13	TRBV19	once	TGTGCCAGTAGTATAGTAAGCTACGCCGAAGCTTTCTTT	CASSIVSYAEAFF
.	TRBJ2-2	13	TRBV29-1	.	TGCAGCGTTGGGGGAATTGGCACCGGGGAGCTGTTTTTT	CSVGGIGTGELFF
.	TRBJ2-3	12	TRBV7-9	.	TGTGCCAGCAGCTTAGAATTAGATACGCAGTATTTT	CASSLELDTQYF
.	TRBJ1-5	16	TRBV19	.	TGTGCCAGTAGTATTAGGACACCGTATAGCAATCAGCCCCAGCATTTT	CASSIRTPYSNQPQHF
.	TRBJ2-3	15	TRBV7-6	.	TGTGCCAGCAGCTTAAGCGCCATAAGCACAGATACGCAGTATTTT	CASSLSAISTDTQYF
.	TRBJ1-1	14	TRBV2	.	TGTGCCAGCAGTGAGGGACGGCTGAACACTGAAGCTTTCTTT	CASSEGRLNTEAFF
.	TRBJ2-1	15	TRBV29-1	.	TGCAGCGTTGAATTTATCGGCAGAGGGGTGAATGAGCAGTTCTTC	CSVEFIGRGVNEQFF
TRBD2	TRBJ2-1	16	TRBV12-5	.	TGTGCTAGTGGTGAAACTAGCGGGAGGCCCTACAATGAGCAGTTCTTC	CASGETSGRPYNEQFF
.	TRBJ2-7	15	TRBV6-5	.	TGTGCCAGCAGTTACCGCAGACCGATCTCCTACGAGCAGTACTTC	CASSYRRPISYEQYF
.	TRBJ1-5	13	TRBV19	few	TGTGCCAGTAGTCGGGGCAGGGATCAGCCCCAGCATTTT	CASSRGRDQPQHF
TRBD1	TRBJ2-1	14	TRBV5-1	.	TGCGCCAGCAGCTCGGGACAGTACTACAATGAGCAGTTCTTC	CASSSGQYYNEQFF
.	TRBJ1-2	12	TRBV19	.	TGTGCCACTGGCCGGGGGGACTATGGCTACACCTTC	CATGRGDYGYTF
.	TRBJ1-1	12	TRBV29-1	.	TGCAGCGTTGAAGTGGGTCGGTTTGAAGCTTTCTTT	CSVEVGRFEAFF
.	TRBJ1-1	12	TRBV19	.	TGTGCCAGTAGTAGTAGGGTCCCAGAAGCTTTCTTT	CASSSRVPEAFF
.	TRBJ1-5	15	TRBV4-3	.	TGCGCCAGCAGCCAGGGGACGGACCCTCAAGCGCCCCAGCATTTT	CASSQGTDPQAPQHF
.	TRBJ1-1	14	TRBV14	.	TGTGCCAGCAGCCCCGGGGGGGGGATAGCTGAAGCCTTCTTT	CASSPGGGIAEAFF